This TCR beta chain appears in the sequencing data of a study of T cells after posttransplantation cyclophosphamide. Whole-study findings and limits: Donor-recipient repertoire similarity was low at 1-2 months, rising over year one.

A marrow graft followed busulfan-fludarabine conditioning, with cyclophosphamide on days +3 and +4. V shed 5 bases and J shed 5 bases, with 18 bases lying between them. CDR1 and CDR2 from the germline V gene are SEHNR and FQNEAQ (reference sequence). This CDR3 has 15 residues. Clones were read by immunoSEQ multiplex PCR, and TCRdb kept only the in-frame ones, dropping some. The sample has some 11,000 clones; 86% are singletons. Comments on this clone: Antigen: not known.

This rearrangement joins TRBV7-9 to TRBJ2-5; maybe TRBD1 (7 bases). This clonotype originated in a male patient between 25 and 40 years old who received an allogeneic stem cell transplant from a related donor, was CMV-positive, and had acute GVHD only. The graft donor may have given rise to some T cells. The sequenced sample was CD4+ T cells sorted from PBMCs, obtained after allogeneic stem cell transplant with posttransplant cyclophosphamide. CDR3 sequence (DNA): TGTGCCAGCAGCCGAGGACCAGGGGGGACGGAGACCCAGTACTTC. Protein: CASSRGPGGTETQYF.